This entry is about one T cell receptor beta chain. The data derive from a study of blood T cell repertoires in COVID-19. Study overall: Collection of acute and convalescent COVID-19 samples took place in the United States, Italy and Spain.

Germline V gives CDR1 SGHRS, CDR2 YFSETQ. V was pared by 4 bases and J by 5 bases, with 18 bases between. The CDR3 loop spans 15 amino acids. The table came from immunoSEQ multiplex PCR; TCRdb's copy has only in-frame clones and leaves some out. The repertoire has 150,000 to 200,000 clones, about 81% of them found once; the top ten carry 8.4%. This clonotype originated in a woman aged 70-85 years with acute or convalescent COVID-19. What was sequenced was peripheral blood. The rearrangement joins TRBV5-1 to TRBJ1-2, with a tentative D call TRBD1 (6 bases). Here the CDR3 reads CASSPTLGTSYGYTF. CDR3 bases: TGCGCCAGCAGCCCTACACTAGGGACATCGTATGGCTACACCTTC.